This T cell receptor (beta chain) was captured by sequencing in a study of T cells after yellow fever vaccination. Study-wide results and caveats: A limited proportion of clonotypes was detected within both the CD4 and CD8 compartments.

Comment on this clonotype: Its cognate antigen is unknown.

The CDR3 sequence is 15 residues long. V lost 4 bases to trimming and J lost 0 bases; unmatched junction nucleotides: 4. Germline V gene sequence: CDR1 SGHNT, CDR2 YYREEE (reference sequence). TCRdb analysed the 5' RACE reads with MiXCR anew, one entry per CDR3 protein. This table holds a few hundred thousand distinct CDR3 sequences, 8.1% found once. This receptor was obtained from a man between 18 and 29 years old who received the YFV17D yellow fever vaccine. The chain combines TRBV5-4 with TRBJ1-1; TRBD1 matches at 9 bases. The sequencing here drew on PBMCs, taken roughly 46 days after the first yellow fever vaccination. CDR3 residues: CASSGDRALNTEAFF. The DNA of the CDR3 is TGTGCCAGCAGCGGGGACAGGGCCTTGAACACTGAAGCTTTCTTT.